This T cell receptor beta chain was profiled in a study of blood T cells in healthy people across ages. The germline CDR1 and CDR2 sequences are DFQATT and SNEGSKA (reference sequence). With 1 base removed from V and 7 bases from J, the gap between germline ends came to 14 bases. CDR3 size: 15 residues. Combining a sample-barcoded 5' primer with a J-beta primer mix, a second PCR ran for about 6 to 12 cycles. TCRdb analysed the 5' RACE reads with MiXCR anew, one entry per CDR3 protein. The sample holds around 690,000 distinct CDR3 sequences, approximately 50% seen once. The receptor's source is a man aged 60 to 75 in good health. The gene calls are TRBV20-1 and TRBJ1-6, with D perhaps matching TRBD1 (5 bases). The sample consisted of blood. The CDR3 DNA reads as TGCAGTGCTAGAGTCGCGGGACTGACGAATTCACCCCTCCACTTT. Translating it yields CSARVAGLTNSPLHF.